Listed here are 10 T cell receptor beta chains from one sample, sequenced in a study of blood T cell repertoires in COVID-19. Clones were sequenced by immunoSEQ multiplex PCR, and TCRdb holds only the in-frame ones, with some missing. The table has about 150,000 clones, 83% seen once. Sequencing was performed on peripheral blood. These receptors all come from an elderly woman with acute or convalescent COVID-19.

The chain is built from TRBV5-4 and TRBJ2-2, with TRBD2 matching 7 bases. The V and J ends lost 0 bases and 6 bases, in that order; junction bases with no gene match: 8. Germline V gene sequence: CDR1 SGHNT, CDR2 YYREEE (reference sequence). The CDR3 contains 16 residues. The CDR3 loop is CASSLAPRGDAGELFF. The CDR3 DNA is TGTGCCAGCAGCTTGGCCCCCCGGGGGGACGCCGGGGAGCTGTTTTTT.

DNA for the CDR3: TGTGCCAGCAGCTTAGGGACAAGGGCTACTGAAGCTTTCTTT. Protein sequence: CASSLGTRATEAFF. V usage is TRBV7-9 and J usage is TRBJ1-1, with a weak D call TRBD1 (5 bases). There are 14 residues in the CDR3. V was pared by 1 base and J by 5 bases, with 11 bases between. Germline V gene sequence: CDR1 SEHNR, CDR2 FQNEAQ (reference sequence).

The J gene is TRBJ1-2, the V gene TRBV28; no clear D. The V and J ends lost 6 bases and 0 bases respectively, with 11 bases between them. The CDR3 has 14 amino acids. Germline V lookup: CDR1 MDHEN, CDR2 SYDVKM. The CDR3, as DNA: TGTGCCAGCAGCTCCCCCGGTCCTAACTATGGCTACACCTTC. This encodes CASSSPGPNYGYTF.

This chain uses TRBV5-6 with TRBJ1-5; 8 bases match TRBD1. CDR3 size: 13 residues. Germline CDR1 SGHDT, CDR2 YYEEEE. Unmatched junction bases numbered 2, after V lost 4 bases and J lost 5 bases. The CDR3 DNA reads TGTGCCAGCAGCATGGACAGGGATCAGCCCCAGCATTTT. Encoded protein: CASSMDRDQPQHF.

The rearrangement uses TRBV3-1 (or the pseudogene TRBV3-2) and TRBJ2-4; TRBD1 aligns across 7 bases. J gave up 9 bases and V 4 bases, and 12 bases lay outside the gene matches. The CDR3 loop spans 15 amino acids. CDR1 is LGHDT and CDR2 is YNNKEL in the germline V gene (reference sequence). CDR3 loop: CASSPGPQGTAIQYF. As DNA, the CDR3 is TGTGCCAGCAGCCCCGGCCCACAGGGGACGGCCATTCAGTACTTC.

This rearrangement joins TRBV6-1 to TRBJ1-5, with TRBD1 matching 7 bases. The CDR3 is 15 residues long. CDR1 and CDR2 (germline): MNHNS, SASEGT. With 3 bases clipped from V and 4 bases from J, the junction kept 6 bases outside the gene matches. The DNA for the CDR3 is TGTGCCAGCAGTGAGAACAGGGGAAGAAATCAGCCCCAGCATTTT. Encoded protein: CASSENRGRNQPQHF.

The chain is built from TRBV19 and TRBJ2-2; perhaps TRBD1 as D (6 bases). CDR1 LNHDA and CDR2 SQIVND come from the germline V gene (reference sequence). The CDR3 has 14 residues. Trimming took off 3 bases at V and 6 bases at J, with 11 bases between the two ends. The CDR3 sequence: CASSMQGLPGELFF. CDR3 bases: TGTGCCAGTAGTATGCAGGGGTTGCCCGGGGAGCTGTTTTTT.

The chain employs TRBV5-1 and TRBJ2-2; TRBD2 aligns across 7 bases. The V segment lost 4 bases and the J segment 3 bases; nucleotides outside the gene matches: 6. CDR1 and CDR2 (germline): SGHRS, YFSETQ. The CDR3 is 15 residues long. CDR3 in DNA: TGCGCCAGCAGCCCGCTGGGGGGGGACACCGGGGAGCTGTTTTTT. Its translation is CASSPLGGDTGELFF.

J is TRBJ1-1 and V is TRBV6-5, with 8 bases matching TRBD1. With V trimmed by 6 bases and J by 4 bases, 7 bases remained unmatched. Germline loops: CDR1 MNHEY, CDR2 SVGAGI. This CDR3 has 14 amino acids. Written as DNA, the CDR3 is TGTGCCAGCAGCGACAGGGGTGGGGGCACTGAAGCTTTCTTT. Translating it yields CASSDRGGGTEAFF.

Notes on this clone: Other DNA sequences in this sample translate to the same CDR3. The rearrangement links TRBV5-1 to TRBJ1-1; TRBD1 aligns across 8 bases. CDR1 and CDR2 from the germline V gene are SGHRS and YFSETQ. The CDR3 loop spans 16 amino acids. After removal of 3 bases from V and 0 bases from J, the junction contained 7 bases not matched to a gene. DNA of the CDR3: TGCGCCAGCAGCTCGCCCGGGACAGGCCTGAACACTGAAGCTTTCTTT. It yields the protein CASSSPGTGLNTEAFF.